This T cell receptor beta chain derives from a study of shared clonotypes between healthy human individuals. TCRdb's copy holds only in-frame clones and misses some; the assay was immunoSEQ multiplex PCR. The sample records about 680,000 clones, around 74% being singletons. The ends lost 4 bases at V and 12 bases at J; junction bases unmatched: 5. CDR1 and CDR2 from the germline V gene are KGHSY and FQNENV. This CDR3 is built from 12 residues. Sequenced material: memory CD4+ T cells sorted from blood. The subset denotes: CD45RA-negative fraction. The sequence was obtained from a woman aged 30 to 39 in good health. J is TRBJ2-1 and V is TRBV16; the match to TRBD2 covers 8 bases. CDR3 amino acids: CASSRSGNGQFF. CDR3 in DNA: TGTGCCAGCAGCCGTAGCGGGAACGGGCAGTTCTTC.